Sequencing of this T cell receptor beta chain was carried out in a study of blood T cells in healthy people across ages. Study summary: Per every two T cells, about one barcoded beta molecule was captured by template switching.

A sample-barcoded 5' primer and a J-beta primer mix were used in a second PCR of about 6 to 11 cycles. TCRdb re-called the 5' RACE reads through MiXCR, storing one row per CDR3 protein. The top ten clones hold around 4% of a sample with roughly 1.5 million distinct CDR3 sequences, less than 45% of them seen once. This clonotype was seen a handful of times. J lost 1 base, V lost 0 bases, and 3 bases had no gene match. Germline-derived CDR1 and CDR2 are SGDLS and YYNGEE. The CDR3 has 16 amino acids. The TCR comes from a woman under 30 in good health. The V and J genes are TRBV9 and TRBJ2-1; TRBD2 matches at 8 bases. The sample comprised blood. The CDR3 protein is CASSVDGRVSYNEQFF. CDR3 DNA: TGTGCCAGCAGCGTAGACGGGAGGGTGTCCTACAATGAGCAGTTCTTC. The entire variable domain, with the rest obtained from reference TRBV9 and TRBJ2-1, is as follows: DSGVTQTPKHLITATGQRVTLRCSPRSGDLSVYWYQQSLDQGLQFLIQYYNGEERAKGNILERFSAQQFPDLHSELNLSSLELGDSALYFCASSVDGRVSYNEQFFGPGTRLTVL.